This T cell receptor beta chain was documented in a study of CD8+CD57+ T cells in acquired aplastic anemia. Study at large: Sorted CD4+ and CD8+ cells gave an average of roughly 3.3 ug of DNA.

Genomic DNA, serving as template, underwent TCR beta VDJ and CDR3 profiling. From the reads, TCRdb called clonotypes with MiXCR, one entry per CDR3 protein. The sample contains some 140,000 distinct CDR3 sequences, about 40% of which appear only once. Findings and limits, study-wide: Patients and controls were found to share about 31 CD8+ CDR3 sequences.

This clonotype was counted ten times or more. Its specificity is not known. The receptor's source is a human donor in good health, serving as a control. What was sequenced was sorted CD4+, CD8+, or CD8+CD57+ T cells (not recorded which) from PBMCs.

The CDR3 loop reads CSVVEGLSSYNEQFF. The CDR3 region has the DNA TGCAGCGTTGTTGAGGGACTCAGCTCCTACAATGAGCAGTTCTTC. This sequence joins TRBV29-1 and TRBJ2-1; D is possibly TRBD2 (6 bases). The V and J ends lost 4 bases and 0 bases respectively, with 13 bases between them. CDR3 length: 15 amino acids. Germline V gene data show CDR1 as SQVTM and CDR2 as ANQGSEA.